This T cell receptor (beta chain) was profiled in a study of CD4 T cells in relation to SARS-CoV-2 and coronaviruses. CEF-cultured naive and memory CD4+ T cell DNA got survey-level sequencing. The method was immunoSEQ multiplex PCR; TCRdb's version includes in-frame clones alone and lacks a portion of them. The sample includes some 40,000 clones, around four fifths of them seen just once. A note on this clone: The target antigen is unknown.

V shed 8 bases and J shed 2 bases, with 8 bases lying between them. The CDR3 extends over 12 amino acids. Germline lookup yields CDR1 LNHDA and CDR2 SQIVND (reference sequence). Source material: memory CD4+ T cells from PBMCs, cultured in vitro. The chain employs TRBV19 and TRBJ2-3; no clear D. The receptor comes from an adult with COVID-19. The CDR3 spells CASAGVTDTQYF. CDR3 coding DNA: TGTGCCAGTGCTGGGGTCACAGATACGCAGTATTTT.